The 30 T cell receptor beta chains given below trace back to one sample, sequenced in a study of PD-1 blockade in classical Hodgkin lymphoma. Time point denoted: cycle 4 day 1 (C4D1), after 5 to 7 weeks of nivolumab. No patient escaped relapse after autologous stem cell transplantation, and brentuximab vedotin exposure varied. Assay used: immunoSEQ multiplex PCR; TCRdb lists only in-frame clones, some missing. The sample lists over 70,000 clones; less than 95% were seen once. Sequenced material: peripheral blood mononuclear cells (PBMCs), taken before the fourth cycle of nivolumab. These receptors were collected from a human donor with classical Hodgkin lymphoma.

CDR3 loop: CASSLVTASNEQFF. The CDR3 DNA is TGTGCCAGCAGCTTAGTGACAGCCTCCAATGAGCAGTTCTTC. This sequence joins TRBV7-7 and TRBJ2-1; possibly TRBD1 for D (5 bases). V was pared by 1 base and J by 6 bases, with 10 bases between. Germline values: CDR1 SSHAT, CDR2 FNYEAQ (reference sequence). The CDR3 is 14 residues long.

This chain links TRBV27 with TRBJ2-3; 7 nucleotides agree with TRBD2. Germline CDR1 reads MNHEY; CDR2 reads SMNVEV (reference sequence). The trim removed 6 bases at V and 1 base at J, leaving 7 bases unmatched. The CDR3 runs 15 residues. The CDR3 loop is CASRLKRGGTDTQYF. The CDR3 nucleotides are TGTGCCAGCAGGCTGAAGCGGGGTGGCACAGATACGCAGTATTTT.

This chain links TRBV19 with TRBJ2-1; TRBD2 matches at 9 bases. Germline-derived CDR1 and CDR2 are LNHDA and SQIVND (reference sequence). The CDR3 consists of 15 residues. V shed 10 bases and J 4 bases; nucleotides not matched to a gene: 11. The CDR3 bases are TGTGCCACCCGGGCTAGCGGGGTTAAATACAATGAGCAGTTCTTC. Encoded protein: CATRASGVKYNEQFF. Full variable domain (missing parts from reference TRBV19 and TRBJ2-1): DGGITQSPKYLFRKEGQNVTLSCEQNLNHDAMYWYRQDPGQGLRLIYYSQIVNDFQKGDIAEGYSVSREKKESFPLTVTSAQKNPTAFYLCATRASGVKYNEQFFGPGTRLTVL.

The chain couples TRBV29-1 to TRBJ2-7; 9 positions agree with TRBD2. The CDR3 has 14 residues. CDR1 SQVTM and CDR2 ANQGSEA come from the germline V gene. Germline trimming cut 3 bases from V and 2 bases from J; bases unmatched to any gene: 5. The chain's CDR3 is CSVDGGGAPYEQYF. CDR3 DNA sequence: TGCAGCGTTGACGGCGGGGGGGCTCCCTACGAGCAGTACTTC.

This chain links TRBV6-5 with TRBJ1-4, with no clear D. V was clipped by 6 bases and J by 5 bases, with 13 bases between them. CDR3 size: 14 residues. Per the germline V gene, CDR1 is MNHEY and CDR2 is SVGAGI. CDR3 nucleotide sequence: TGTGCCAGCAGAAACCCTCCAGAGAATGAAAAACTGTTTTTT. Translating it yields CASRNPPENEKLFF.

This clone was counted a single time. The CDR3, as DNA: TGTGCCAGCACCTTGGACGGGTTGTCCTACAATGAGCAGTTCTTC. Protein sequence: CASTLDGLSYNEQFF. The chain links TRBV7-2 to TRBJ2-1; D is unresolved. In germline, CDR1 is SGHTA, CDR2 FQGNSA. With 7 bases removed from V and 1 base from J, the gap between germline ends came to 14 bases. The CDR3 length is 15 residues.

The chain carries TRBV5-4 and TRBJ1-4, with D hard to call. This CDR3 is built from 13 residues. Germline V gives CDR1 SGHNT, CDR2 YYREEE (reference sequence). Trimming shortened V by 2 bases and J by 5 bases, and 7 bases separated the two germline ends. The CDR3 reads CASSFQGNEKLFF. CDR3 sequence (DNA): TGTGCCAGCAGCTTTCAAGGGAATGAAAAACTGTTTTTT. Drawing the rest from reference TRBV5-4 and TRBJ1-4, the complete variable domain is ETGVTQSPTHLIKTRGQQVTLRCSSQSGHNTVSWYQQALGQGPQFIFQYYREEENGRGNFPPRFSGLQFPNYSSELNVNALELDDSALYLCASSFQGNEKLFFGSGTQLSVL.

V is TRBV5-6 and J is TRBJ1-5; TRBD1 is a possible D gene (5 bases). This CDR3 region has 13 residues. Germline assignment: CDR1 SGHDT and CDR2 YYEEEE. The V gene lost 2 bases and the J gene lost 5 bases, with 8 bases spanning the gap. The CDR3 DNA follows: TGTGCCAGCAGCTTTTGGGGCTATCAGCCCCAGCATTTT. This translates into CASSFWGYQPQHF.

This chain uses TRBV4-1 with TRBJ2-5; D is possibly TRBD1 or TRBD2 (6 bases each). CDR1 is MGHRA, CDR2 YSYEKL, per germline. The CDR3 runs 16 residues. V shed 0 bases and J shed 5 bases, with 16 bases lying between them. The CDR3, as DNA: TGCGCCAGCAGCCAAGATCGAGGGGGGTTCCCTGAGACCCAGTACTTC. Encoded protein: CASSQDRGGFPETQYF.

The chain is built from TRBV27 and TRBJ1-2; D is ambiguous. V lost 10 bases and J 7 bases, leaving 19 bases between the germline ends. Germline CDR1 is MNHEY and CDR2 is SMNVEV (reference sequence). The CDR3 is 13 residues long. Here the CDR3 DNA reads TGTGCCACCCTCTCGACCCCACGCTCTGGCTACACCTTC. Protein sequence: CATLSTPRSGYTF.

The V and J genes are TRBV7-8 and TRBJ1-5; D may be TRBD1 (5 bases). CDR3 length: 15 amino acids. From germline, CDR1 is SGHVS and CDR2 FQNEAQ. V was clipped by 4 bases and J by 9 bases, with 19 bases between them. The CDR3 reads CASSSWTGVGGPQHF. CDR3 in DNA: TGTGCCAGCAGCTCTTGGACCGGGGTGGGGGGGCCCCAGCATTTT. The full variable domain, completed using reference TRBV7-8 and TRBJ1-5, is GAGVSQSPRYKVAKRGQDVALRCDPISGHVSLFWYQQALGQGPEFLTYFQNEAQLDKSGLPSDRFFAERPEGSVSTLKIQRTQQEDSAVYLCASSSWTGVGGPQHFGDGTRLSIL.

This chain uses TRBV25-1 with TRBJ2-7, with D possibly being TRBD1 (6 bases). Trimming cost V 0 bases and J 4 bases, with 16 bases left between them. Germline CDR1 MGHDK, CDR2 SYGVNS. The CDR3 is 16 residues long. The CDR3: CASSEYRLGRGYEQYF. In DNA, the CDR3 is TGTGCCAGCAGTGAATATCGATTGGGCAGGGGATACGAGCAGTACTTC.

The chain couples TRBV5-8 to TRBJ2-7; no clear D gene. The CDR3 runs 15 residues. V lost 4 bases and J lost 6, with 20 bases in between. Germline CDR1 SGHTS, CDR2 YDEGEE. The CDR3 coding sequence is TGTGCCAGCAGCACCCTCGAACCCCGGGTGGCCGAGCAGTACTTC. This sequence encodes CASSTLEPRVAEQYF.

CDR3: CASSYSTSGSYEQYF. As DNA, the CDR3 is TGTGCCAGCAGTTACTCAACTAGCGGGAGCTACGAGCAGTACTTC. The chain uses TRBV6-5 and TRBJ2-7; 11 bases are shared with TRBD2. The trim removed 0 bases at V and 3 bases at J, leaving 1 base unmatched. The CDR3 totals 15 residues. Germline-derived CDR1 and CDR2 are MNHEY and SVGAGI.

The rearrangement uses TRBV11-2 and TRBJ2-7; 10 bases fit TRBD1. J was trimmed by 0 bases and V by 5 bases; bases with no gene match: 16. The germline CDR1 and CDR2 sequences are SGHAT and FQNNGV. CDR3 length: 19 amino acids. The CDR3: CASSRPMGQGPGASYEQYF. Here the CDR3 DNA reads TGTGCCAGCAGCCGCCCTATGGGACAGGGGCCAGGGGCCTCCTACGAGCAGTACTTC.

On this clone itself: Within the sample, other DNA sequences also encode this same CDR3. The rearrangement joins TRBV7-2 to TRBJ2-7; D perhaps matches TRBD1 (6 bases). This CDR3 is built from 15 residues. Germline lookup yields CDR1 SGHTA and CDR2 FQGNSA. Trimming stripped 1 base from V and 2 bases from J, with 12 bases between. CDR3 DNA: TGTGCCAGCAGCTTAGATTCACAGGGACCCTACGAGCAGTACTTC. This translates into CASSLDSQGPYEQYF.

The J gene is TRBJ1-1, the V gene TRBV27; 8 nucleotides line up with TRBD1. Germline V gives CDR1 MNHEY, CDR2 SMNVEV (reference sequence). This CDR3 is built from 15 residues. Germline trimming cut 2 bases from V and 3 bases from J; bases unmatched to any gene: 5. The CDR3 loop reads CASSLNPGGYTEAFF. Here the CDR3 DNA reads TGTGCCAGCAGTTTAAATCCAGGGGGCTACACTGAAGCTTTCTTT.

The V call is TRBV9, the J call TRBJ1-1, with TRBD1 as a possible D gene (5 bases). This CDR3 region has 13 residues. Trimming removed 3 bases at V and 4 bases at J, with 10 bases between. In germline, CDR1 is SGDLS, CDR2 YYNGEE. CDR3 coding DNA: TGTGCCAGCAGCGGCGGACATTCCACTGAAGCTTTCTTT. Residues: CASSGGHSTEAFF.

This chain connects TRBV5-1 to TRBJ1-3, with D perhaps matching TRBD1 (5 bases). The CDR3 is 14 residues long. V lost 0 bases and J 3 bases, leaving 7 bases between the germline ends. Germline V gene sequence: CDR1 SGHRS, CDR2 YFSETQ. The CDR3 nucleotides read TGCGCCAGCAGCTTGGCCGGGGGTGGAAACACCATATATTTT. This sequence encodes CASSLAGGGNTIYF.

This clone has a handful of counts. This chain joins TRBV7-9 and TRBJ1-6; no clear D. Germline-derived CDR1 and CDR2 are SEHNR and FQNEAQ (reference sequence). V was pared by 3 bases and J by 5 bases, with 8 bases between. The CDR3 is made up of 14 amino acids. CDR3 in DNA: TGTGCCAGCAGCTTCGAACGGAATAATTCACCCCTCCACTTT. Protein sequence: CASSFERNNSPLHF.

Of note for this clone: The junction does not match germline at one end; this may be a read error. The chain has TRBV7-3 and TRBJ2-5; weak D call: TRBD2 (7 bases). This CDR3 contains 15 residues. From germline, CDR1 is SGHTA and CDR2 FQGTGA. DNA for the CDR3: TGTGCCAGCAGCCCGGGGGGCGGGGCCCAAGAGGCCCAGTACTTC. Its protein product is CASSPGGGAQEAQYF.

The chain has TRBV9 and TRBJ1-4, with a tentative D call TRBD1 (5 bases). CDR3 length: 14 amino acids. V lost 0 bases and J lost 8, with 11 bases in between. Per germline, CDR1 SGDLS and CDR2 YYNGEE. The CDR3 bases are TGTGCCAGCAGCGTAGAAGGGGCTGACGAAAAACTGTTTTTT. Its translation: CASSVEGADEKLFF.

This chain uses TRBV5-4 with TRBJ2-3, with D uncertain. Trimming shortened V by 0 bases and J by 7 bases, and 15 bases separated the two germline ends. CDR3 size: 15 residues. The germline V gene has CDR1 SGHNT and CDR2 YYREEE (reference sequence). The DNA for the CDR3 is TGTGCCAGCAGCTTGGGGCAGGTCCCGAGGAATACGCAGTATTTT. Protein sequence: CASSLGQVPRNTQYF.

This chain connects TRBV27 to TRBJ2-2; 12 positions match TRBD1. The CDR3 has 16 residues. The ends lost 1 base at V and 5 bases at J; junction bases unmatched: 2. Germline assignment: CDR1 MNHEY and CDR2 SMNVEV (reference sequence). The CDR3 loop reads CASSLWDRGLTGELFF. The CDR3 DNA reads TGTGCCAGCAGTTTATGGGACAGGGGGCTTACCGGGGAGCTGTTTTTT.

The genes are TRBV4-3 and TRBJ1-6; 7 bases map to TRBD1. CDR1 LGHNA and CDR2 YSLEER come from the germline V gene. J gave up 9 bases and V 0 bases, and 8 bases lay outside the gene matches. The CDR3 is made up of 16 amino acids. The CDR3 is CASSQDHHRGGSPLHF. Here the CDR3 DNA reads TGCGCCAGCAGCCAAGATCATCACAGGGGAGGTTCACCCCTCCACTTT.

Points on this clone: Distinct nucleotide sequences in the sample also encode this CDR3. The chain is built from TRBV5-6 and TRBJ2-7; D is unclear. The germline V and J ends were trimmed by 0 bases and 4 bases, with 8 bases remaining between them. The germline gives CDR1 SGHDT, CDR2 YYEEEE. This CDR3 is built from 13 residues. CDR3 in amino acids: CASSLAAGYEQYF. The CDR3 DNA reads TGTGCCAGCAGCTTGGCGGCAGGTTACGAGCAGTACTTC.

The chain employs TRBV10-1 and TRBJ1-3; 7 bases are shared with TRBD1. The CDR3 sequence is 16 residues long. Trimming cost V 5 bases and J 0 bases; bases outside gene matches: 7. The germline CDR1 and CDR2 sequences are WNHNN and SYGVQD (reference sequence). The DNA of the CDR3 is TGCGCCAGCAGTCCAGGGGGAAGAATCTCTGGAAACACCATATATTTT. It translates to CASSPGGRISGNTIYF.

CDR3 sequence: CASSNGQYNSPLHF. The CDR3 nucleotides are TGTGCCAGCAGTAATGGACAGTATAATTCACCCCTCCACTTT. The chain couples TRBV6-6 to TRBJ1-6, with D possibly TRBD1 on 6 matching bases. Germline V lookup: CDR1 MNHNY, CDR2 SVGAGI (reference sequence). CDR3 length equals 14 residues. Trimming stripped 5 bases from V and 4 bases from J, with 9 bases between.

The gene calls are TRBV21-1 and TRBJ2-7; the D call in the table, TRBD1, was not verified against the DNA. TRBV21-1 is shown as a pseudogene. CDR3 length: 16 amino acids. CDR3 nucleotide sequence: TGTGCCAGCAGCTCCACCGGGCACAGGCTGAGCTTTAAGCAGTACTTC. Translation: CASSSTGHRLSFKQYF.

The rearrangement joins TRBV7-3 to TRBJ1-1, with D perhaps matching TRBD1 (5 bases). Trimming took off 1 base at V and 1 base at J, with 10 bases between the two ends. The germline gives CDR1 SGHTA, CDR2 FQGTGA. The CDR3 spans 15 residues. CDR3 sequence: CASSLISGRNTEAFF. The CDR3 DNA sequence: TGTGCCAGCAGCTTAATCTCAGGGAGGAACACTGAAGCTTTCTTT.